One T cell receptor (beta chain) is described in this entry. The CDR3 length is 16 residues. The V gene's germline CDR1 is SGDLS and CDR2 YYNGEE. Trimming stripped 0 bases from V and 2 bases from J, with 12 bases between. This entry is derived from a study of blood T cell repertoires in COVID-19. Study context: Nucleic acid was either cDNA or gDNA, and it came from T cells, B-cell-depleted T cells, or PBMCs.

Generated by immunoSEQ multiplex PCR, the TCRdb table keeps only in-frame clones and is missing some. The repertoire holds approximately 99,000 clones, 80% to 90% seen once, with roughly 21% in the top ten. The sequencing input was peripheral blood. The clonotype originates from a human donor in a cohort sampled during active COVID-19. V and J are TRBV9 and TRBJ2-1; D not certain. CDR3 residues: CASSVGLARTYNEQFF. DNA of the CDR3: TGTGCCAGCAGCGTAGGCTTGGCCCGAACCTACAATGAGCAGTTCTTC.